Listed below are T cell receptor beta chains from one sample, sequenced in a study of blood T cell repertoires in COVID-19. TCRdb's copy holds only in-frame clones and misses some; the assay was immunoSEQ multiplex PCR. The data contain around 75,000 clones, more than 85% of them singletons. Sequenced: peripheral blood. The receptors stem from a man in his 70s with active COVID-19. CDR3s include the opening cysteine and the closing phenylalanine or tryptophan. D genes are given only for firm matches. Clone size is shown for a subset of rows, as once, few, many or a class of expanded clone.

V	size	J	D	length	CDR3	DNA
TRBV30	.	TRBJ1-2	.	13	CAWSPGGGYGYTF	TGTGCCTGGAGTCCGGGGGGTGGCTATGGCTACACCTTC
TRBV4-3	once	TRBJ2-7	TRBD2	16	CASSQAVAGGGYEQYF	TGCGCCAGCAGCCAAGCGGTGGCGGGAGGGGGCTACGAGCAGTACTTC
TRBV5-1	.	TRBJ2-5	TRBD2	17	CASSLGLAGGLQETQYF	TGCGCCAGCAGCTTGGGACTAGCGGGAGGCCTCCAAGAGACCCAGTACTTC
TRBV4-2	few	TRBJ2-7	TRBD1	15	CASSPRGQGAYEQYF	TGTGCCAGCAGTCCCCGGGGGCAGGGGGCGTACGAGCAGTACTTC
TRBV19	once	TRBJ2-7	.	14	CASSRGRDGYEQYF	TGTGCCAGTAGTAGAGGGCGGGATGGCTACGAGCAGTACTTC
TRBV12-1	.	TRBJ2-3	.	15	CASSLGGRSTDTQYF	TGTGCCAGCAGCTTGGGGGGGCGGTCCACAGATACGCAGTATTTT
TRBV11-3	once	TRBJ2-7	TRBD2	14	CASSRGSSHDEQYF	TGTGCCAGCAGCCGCGGGAGTTCCCACGACGAGCAGTACTTC
TRBV10-2	.	TRBJ1-6	.	14	CASSDGAGNSPLHF	TGCGCCAGCAGTGATGGGGCAGGGAATTCACCCCTCCACTTT
TRBV5-1	once	TRBJ2-3	TRBD2	16	CASSTSLAGRADTQYF	TGCGCCAGCAGCACCTCCCTAGCGGGTCGAGCAGATACGCAGTATTTT
TRBV7-3	.	TRBJ2-1	TRBD1	18	CASSLLGTGGASYNEQFF	TGTGCCAGCAGCTTACTCGGGACAGGGGGCGCTTCGTACAATGAGCAGTTCTTC
TRBV5-1	.	TRBJ2-1	TRBD2	14	CASRASGRRHEQFF	TGCGCCAGCAGGGCTAGCGGGAGGAGGCATGAGCAGTTCTTC
TRBV5-6	.	TRBJ2-5	TRBD2	17	CASSWGLAGAGGETQYF	TGTGCCAGCAGCTGGGGACTAGCGGGAGCGGGGGGAGAGACCCAGTACTTC
TRBV7-3	.	TRBJ2-1	TRBD2	16	CASSPLAGNSYNEQFF	TGTGCCAGCAGCCCCTTAGCGGGCAACTCCTACAATGAGCAGTTCTTC
TRBV7-9	.	TRBJ2-3	TRBD2	16	CASSLAIAGVGDTQYF	TGTGCCAGCAGCTTAGCGATCGCGGGAGTTGGAGATACGCAGTATTTT